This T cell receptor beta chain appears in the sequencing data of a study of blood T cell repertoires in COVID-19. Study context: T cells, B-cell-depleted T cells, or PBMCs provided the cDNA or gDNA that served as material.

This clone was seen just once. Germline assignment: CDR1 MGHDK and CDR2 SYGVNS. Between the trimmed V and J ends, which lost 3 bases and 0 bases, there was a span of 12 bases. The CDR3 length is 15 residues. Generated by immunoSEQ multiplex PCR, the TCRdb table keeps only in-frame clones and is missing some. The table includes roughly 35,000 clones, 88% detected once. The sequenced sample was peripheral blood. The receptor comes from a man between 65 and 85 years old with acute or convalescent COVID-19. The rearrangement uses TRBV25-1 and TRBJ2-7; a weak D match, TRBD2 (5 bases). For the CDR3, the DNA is TGTGCCAGCAGTGATCCCGCGAGGGCCTCCTACGAGCAGTACTTC. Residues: CASSDPARASYEQYF.